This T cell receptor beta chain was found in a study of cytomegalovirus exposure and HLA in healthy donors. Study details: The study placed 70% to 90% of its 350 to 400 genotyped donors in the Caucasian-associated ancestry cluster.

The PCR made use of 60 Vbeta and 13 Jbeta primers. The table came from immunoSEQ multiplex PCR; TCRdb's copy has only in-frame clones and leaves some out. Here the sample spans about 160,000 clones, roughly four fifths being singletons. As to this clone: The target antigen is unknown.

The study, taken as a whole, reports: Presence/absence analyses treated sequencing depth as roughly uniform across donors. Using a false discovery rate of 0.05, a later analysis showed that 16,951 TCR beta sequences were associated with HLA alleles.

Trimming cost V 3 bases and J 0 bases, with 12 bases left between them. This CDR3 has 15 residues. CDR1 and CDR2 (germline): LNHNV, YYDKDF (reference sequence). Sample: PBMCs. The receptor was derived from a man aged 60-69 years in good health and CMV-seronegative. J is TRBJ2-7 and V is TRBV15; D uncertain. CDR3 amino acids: CATSRESASSYEQYF. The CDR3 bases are TGTGCCACCAGCAGGGAGTCTGCGAGCTCCTACGAGCAGTACTTC.